This record looks at one TCR beta chain sequence and its context. What it binds is not known. CDR1 is SQVTM, CDR2 ANQGSEA, per germline. This CDR3 comprises 13 residues. V was cut by 6 bases and J by 3 bases, with 15 bases left in between. The data stem from a study of graft-versus-host responses after intestinal transplantation. Repertoires were generated with immunoSEQ multiplex PCR, while TCRdb's copy carries only in-frame clones and drops some. The sample yields about 92,000 clones, about 90% seen once. The chain employs TRBV29-1 and TRBJ2-7; perhaps TRBD1 as D (5 bases). This receptor was taken from a human donor who received an intestinal transplant. The sequencing here drew on unstimulated CD8+ T cells sorted from spleen or lymph node cells, taken before intestinal transplant. The CDR3 nucleotides read TGCAGCGTCAGGCCAGGGAACAGCTACGAGCAGTACTTC. This gives the protein CSVRPGNSYEQYF.